This T cell receptor beta chain was sequenced in a study of HIV-infected patients and healthy controls. Worth noting for this clonotype: Its antigen is not known.

V was pared by 8 bases and J by 2 bases, with 11 bases of the junction left unmatched. CDR1 is MNHEY, CDR2 SVGEGT, per germline. This CDR3 region has 15 residues. Alpha and beta constant-region primers primed reverse transcription of around 540 ng RNA. Alpha and beta chain libraries were made separately by chain-specific third strand synthesis with multiplexing indices. TCRdb re-called the 5' RACE reads with MiXCR, one entry per CDR3 protein. The sample contains about 13,000 distinct CDR3 sequences, roughly 11% of which appear only once. Study observations and caveats: In healthy controls, MAIT alpha CDR3s were common; in HIV+ repertoires, severely depleted.

All unsorted peripheral T cells were captured because whole blood was used without fractionation. Four of the ten uninfected healthy control donors were sampled twice, roughly 12 weeks apart. The receptor comes from an adult in good health. Specimen: blood. The rearrangement uses TRBV6-2 or TRBV6-3 and TRBJ2-7; 8 bases agree with TRBD1. CDR3 sequence reads: CASGIRGQWPYEQYF. The CDR3 DNA reads TGTGCCAGCGGGATCAGGGGGCAGTGGCCCTACGAGCAGTACTTC.